Below, 5 T cell receptor beta chains from the same sample are listed, as sequenced in a study of blood T cell repertoires in COVID-19. The assay was immunoSEQ multiplex PCR, and TCRdb's table has in-frame clones only and misses some. Of about 210,000 clones in the sample, roughly 89% were seen once. The sample consisted of PBMCs or T cells enriched from blood (not recorded which). The receptors originated from a young man with acute COVID-19.

CDR3 in DNA: TGTGCCACCATGAAGGACAGTAGCAATCAGCCCCAGCATTTT. It translates to CATMKDSSNQPQHF. The chain couples TRBV28 to TRBJ1-5, with a tentative D call TRBD1 (6 bases). V was clipped by 10 bases and J by 0 bases, with 13 bases between them. CDR3 length equals 14 residues. The germline gives CDR1 MDHEN, CDR2 SYDVKM.

This chain joins TRBV5-1 and TRBJ2-5; 7 bases are a match to TRBD1. The CDR3 is 14 amino acids. With 4 bases clipped from V and 1 base from J, the junction kept 4 bases outside the gene matches. The germline CDR1 and CDR2 sequences are SGHRS and YFSETQ. The CDR3 here is CASSPWDSQETQYF. CDR3 bases: TGCGCCAGCAGCCCCTGGGACAGCCAAGAGACCCAGTACTTC.

This rearrangement joins TRBV7-8 to TRBJ2-3; 10 bases map to TRBD1. Germline loops: CDR1 SGHVS, CDR2 FQNEAQ. This CDR3 comprises 16 residues. The ends lost 2 bases at V and 4 bases at J; junction bases unmatched: 6. CDR3 coding DNA: TGTGCCAGCAGCTTATCAGGGGACAGGGGACCAGATACGCAGTATTTT. It codes for CASSLSGDRGPDTQYF.

The chain has TRBV7-9 and TRBJ1-6; D remains unclear. The V gene's germline CDR1 is SEHNR and CDR2 FQNEAQ (reference sequence). The CDR3 sequence is 17 residues long. V lost 2 bases and J 3 bases, leaving 14 bases between the germline ends. The CDR3 is CASSLSSGLGYNSPLHF. CDR3 sequence (DNA): TGTGCCAGCAGCTTATCCTCGGGTCTCGGCTATAATTCACCCCTCCACTTT.

The chain combines TRBV7-9 with TRBJ2-7, with D possibly TRBD1 on 5 matching bases. This CDR3 has 15 amino acids. Germline V lookup: CDR1 SEHNR, CDR2 FQNEAQ (reference sequence). V lost 4 bases to trimming and J lost 5 bases, with 18 bases between them. CDR3 loop: CASSSVGHPFHEQYF. CDR3 bases: TGTGCCAGCAGCTCCGTCGGACATCCCTTTCACGAGCAGTACTTC. The full variable domain, with the rest looked up from reference TRBV7-9 and TRBJ2-7, is DTGVSQNPRHKITKRGQNVTFRCDPISEHNRLYWYRQTLGQGPEFLTYFQNEAQLEKSRLLSDRFSAERPKGSFSTLEIQRTEQGDSAMYLCASSSVGHPFHEQYFGPGTRLTVT.